This TCR beta chain was retrieved from a study of Graves' ophthalmopathy and Graves' hyperthyroidism. Study-level information: Stable hyperthyroidism meant no ophthalmopathy within 18 months of follow-up. Findings of the study overall: At just over 70% sensitivity and approximately 74% specificity, the model predicted progression of the ophthalmopathy.

V lost 5 bases, J lost 7 bases, and 18 bases lay in between. Germline V gene lookup returns CDR1 SGHRS and CDR2 YFSETQ. CDR3 size: 14 residues. This clonotype has more than one count but fewer than ten. The antigen remains unidentified. Amplified TCR beta CDR3 regions were obtained using RNA transcripts as template. First-round RT-PCR relied on HTBI primers, and a second-round multiplex PCR came next. Each CDR3 protein is one row after TCRdb ran MiXCR on the multiplex PCR reads. This sample yields a few hundred thousand distinct CDR3 sequences, of which approximately 35% are seen a single time; about 4.1% belongs to the top ten. The hyperthyroidism patients had a new diagnosis of under 2 months' duration and were aged 18 to 65. Clinical symptoms, serum thyroxine, TRAb, thyroid ultrasound and orbital computed tomography were relied on for diagnosis.

This clonotype originated in an adult man with Graves' hyperthyroidism. Sequencing was carried out using peripheral blood or thyroid tissue (not recorded which). The gene calls are TRBV5-1 and TRBJ1-2, with D hard to call. The CDR3: CASSSSGPLSGYTF. Written as DNA, the CDR3 is TGCGCCAGCAGTTCTTCAGGTCCCTTGAGTGGCTACACCTTC.